The following is a T cell receptor beta chain sequence with its context. No antigen is known for it. The sample holds no much larger clone one base away, and base qualities are not on file. This specimen comes from a study of Ad26.COV2.S vaccination and SARS-CoV-2 variants (dated by TCRdb to about 2021). Turning to the overall study: Vaccine-arm donors were drawn from COV1001, a multicentre, randomized, double-blind, placebo-controlled phase I-IIa trial of Ad26.COV2.S in healthy adults. Ad26.COV2.S was given intramuscularly at 5x10^10 or 1x10^11 viral particles, as a single shot or as two shots 56 days apart. TCRbeta repertoire sequencing served as the tool for gauging how specific and how broad the SARS-CoV-2-reactive T cell receptors were following Ad26.COV2.S vaccination. A total of roughly 32 samples were included in the TCR-sequenced set, comprising roughly 19 Ad26.COV2.S vaccine recipients, 5 placebo recipients and 8 SARS-CoV-2 convalescent individuals. Trial participants were randomized into five groups of five: low-dose or high-dose Ad26.COV2.S given once or twice, or placebo on both occasions. Investigators did not know the trial group allocation while performing experiments and assessing outcomes.

The immunoSEQ Assay was used to sequence TCRbeta CDR3 regions. After extraction, genomic DNA underwent amplification by bias-controlled multiplex PCR, followed by high-throughput sequencing. The authors processed their data as follows. To quantify the absolute abundance of every unique TCRbeta CDR3 region, sequences were collapsed and filtered. T cell fraction was estimated by normalizing TCRbeta template counts to usable DNA, which was measured by amplifying reference genes present in all nucleated cells. Repertoire TCRs were annotated as SARS-CoV-2-specific by exact matching of V gene, CDR3 amino acid sequence and J gene to a known reactive TCR set. MIRA supplied the reference SARS-CoV-2 TCR set, which was filtered for enrichment in COVID-19-positive ImmuneCODE repertoires so that public or cross-reactive TCRs were removed. Based on the MIRA antigens, annotated TCRs were further analysed at the level of specific ORF or position within ORF. Breadth was defined as the number of annotated unique rearrangements divided by the total number of unique productive rearrangements, and depth was defined as the summed frequency of the annotated unique rearrangements. TCR breadth was compared between groups using two-sided Wilcoxon rank-sum tests. The table comes from immuneACCESS by way of TCRdb, which keeps in-frame sequences with V and J called. Part of the clones is missing from these tables; in studies checked, under half for an unresolved V gene and the rest for unknown reasons. For V, J and clone size, that table is used; D and trimming come from the DNA. The sample yields about 350,000 clones; around nine tenths were counted once. Jointly, the top ten make up 5% of the sample.

Trimming costs V 1 base and J 8 bases, and their ends lie 16 bases apart. From the cysteine through the phenylalanine, the CDR3 covers 15 amino acids. Only CDR3 DNA remains: 45 bases, in frame from the first base. The germline V gene gives CDR1 as SGDLS and CDR2 as YYNGEE. What the study reported, not specific to this receptor: It was noted by the authors that total T cell responses may have been underestimated by the TCR breadth and depth analyses. Higher spike-specific TCR breadth was observed in Ad26.COV2.S recipients than in placebo recipients (P = 0.0014). Substantial breadth of spike-specific CD8+ and CD4+ T cell responses was reported after vaccination. The study was not powered to compare responses between vaccine doses or regimens. Vaccine and placebo recipients had similar non-spike TCR breadth, a finding consistent with the vaccine containing only spike.

What the treatment or condition label conveys for this sample: about 20 received Ad26.COV2.S at low or high dose, single or two shots; 5 received placebo; per-sample allocation not given. Repertoires of vaccine and placebo recipients were sequenced from samples collected on day 63 after the first injection. In Cohort 1b, 25 adults aged 18-55 years were enrolled at a single site in Boston, USA, between 29 July and 7 August 2020. Ad26.COV2.S consisted of a replication-incompetent adenovirus type 26 vector by which a prefusion-stabilized SARS-CoV-2 spike protein from the original Wuhan strain was expressed.

The chain is made from TRBV9 and TRBJ2-1; no D gene can be assigned with confidence. This specimen was peripheral blood, taken in a trial of Ad26.COV2.S vaccine versus placebo. This clonotype was sampled from a person aged 18-65 years who received the Ad26.COV2.S COVID-19 vaccine or a placebo. The encoded CDR3 is CASSVNPKVADEQFF. The DNA sequence is TGTGCCAGCAGCGTAAATCCCAAAGTGGCCGATGAGCAGTTCTTC.